This T cell receptor beta chain was sequenced during a study of cytomegalovirus exposure and HLA in healthy donors. Primers for the PCR totalled 60 Vbeta and 13 Jbeta. Profiled with immunoSEQ multiplex PCR; TCRdb holds only in-frame clones, not every one. This sample's table has approximately 110,000 clones. With V trimmed by 3 bases and J by 6 bases, 7 bases remained unmatched. The CDR3 covers 15 residues. Germline loops: CDR1 MDHEN, CDR2 SYDVKM. The J gene is TRBJ1-5, the V gene TRBV28; TRBD1 matches 8 bases. The sequenced material came from PBMCs. The source is a man aged 40-50 years in good health and CMV-seronegative. CDR3 DNA: TGTGCCAGCAGTTTCCCCAGGGGGCAGAGTCAGCCCCAGCATTTT. Protein sequence: CASSFPRGQSQPQHF.